What follows describes a single TCR beta chain. Trimming removed 5 bases at V and 5 bases at J, with 12 bases between. The CDR3 extends over 12 amino acids. Germline CDR1 reads SQVTM; CDR2 reads ANQGSEA. As processed by the authors: From reference gene primer amplification, estimates of nucleated cell counts were derived. The data were produced by immunoSEQ multiplex PCR, yet TCRdb's version contains in-frame clones alone and is incomplete. The DNA was the basis for D and trimming; V, J and clone size are from that table. The data show 90,000 to 150,000 clones, around three quarters seen once. The data are from a study of blood T cell repertoires in COVID-19. As for the study in general: Nucleic acid was either cDNA or gDNA, and it came from T cells, B-cell-depleted T cells, or PBMCs.

J is TRBJ2-5 and V is TRBV29-1; maybe TRBD2 (6 bases). Source material: peripheral blood. This receptor was taken from a woman older than 75 with acute or convalescent COVID-19. The CDR3 bases are TGCAGCGTTATCAGAGGAGGGGAGACCCAGTACTTC. Amino acids: CSVIRGGETQYF.